These 27 T cell receptor beta chains came from one sample sequenced in a study of cytomegalovirus exposure and HLA in healthy donors (dated by TCRdb to the late 2010s). Library creation used the immunoSEQ multiplex PCR assay. TCRdb holds this immuneACCESS table with in-frame rearrangements only. Some clones are missing; in checked studies, unresolved V genes explain under half, and the rest has no known cause. Recorded for this sample are 240,000 or so clones; around 88% of them occurred a single time. In total, the top ten clones hold around 1.2% of the sample. Sample: PBMCs. All receptors derive from a woman aged 25-40 years in good health and CMV-seropositive.

The CDR3 sequence is CASSQGNEQFF. In DNA form, the CDR3 reads TGTGCCAGCAGTCAGGGCAATGAGCAGTTCTTC. The chain is built from TRBV6-5 and TRBJ2-1, with D possibly matching TRBD1 (5 bases). The germline CDR1 and CDR2 sequences are MNHEY and SVGAGI. The CDR3 is made up of 11 amino acids. V lost 5 bases, J lost 6 bases, and 5 bases lay in between.

The rearrangement joins TRBV27 to TRBJ2-1; no clear D gene. This CDR3 contains 13 residues. Germline CDR1 reads MNHEY; CDR2 reads SMNVEV (reference sequence). V was shortened by 5 bases and J by 6 bases, with 11 bases between the two germline ends. Here the CDR3 reads CASSPIPGNEQFF. In nucleotides, the CDR3 is TGTGCCAGCAGTCCCATCCCCGGCAATGAGCAGTTCTTC.

V gene TRBV9 combines with J gene TRBJ2-1; D possibly corresponds to TRBD1 (8 bases). Germline loops: CDR1 SGDLS, CDR2 YYNGEE. Deletions cut 4 bases from V and 7 bases from J, with 18 bases between. This CDR3 is built from 15 residues. The CDR3 loop reads CASSIQGGARNEQFF. CDR3 coding DNA: TGTGCCAGCAGCATACAGGGGGGGGCGCGGAATGAGCAGTTCTTC.

As DNA, the CDR3 is TGTGCCAGCAGCTTGCGCGGGACCCACAATGAGCAGTTCTTC. Translating it yields CASSLRGTHNEQFF. The V and J genes are TRBV5-6 and TRBJ2-1; D may be TRBD2 (6 bases). The CDR3 consists of 14 residues. Germline CDR1 reads SGHDT; CDR2 reads YYEEEE. V was shortened by 1 base and J by 5 bases, with 10 bases between the two germline ends.

V usage is TRBV19 and J usage is TRBJ2-1, with TRBD1 as a possible D gene (6 bases). Germline V gene lookup returns CDR1 LNHDA and CDR2 SQIVND (reference sequence). Trimming removed 11 bases at V and 4 bases at J, with 15 bases between. This CDR3 spans 13 amino acids. In DNA, the CDR3 is TGTGCCTCAAGGGGGTATGGATACAATGAGCAGTTCTTC. Its translation is CASRGYGYNEQFF. The full variable domain, completed using reference TRBV19 and TRBJ2-1, is DGGITQSPKYLFRKEGQNVTLSCEQNLNHDAMYWYRQDPGQGLRLIYYSQIVNDFQKGDIAEGYSVSREKKESFPLTVTSAQKNPTAFYLCASRGYGYNEQFFGPGTRLTVL.

The gene calls are TRBV2 and TRBJ1-5; D is uncertain. This CDR3 comprises 15 residues. Germline CDR1 is SNHLY and CDR2 is FYNNEI. Trimming took 6 bases from V and 3 from J, leaving 15 bases between them. The CDR3 loop is CASRVTRGDNQPQHF. For the CDR3, the DNA is TGTGCCAGCAGGGTGACTCGGGGTGACAATCAGCCCCAGCATTTT. The complete variable domain, with remaining parts taken from reference TRBV2 and TRBJ1-5, reads EPEVTQTPSHQVTQMGQEVILRCVPISNHLYFYWYRQILGQKVEFLVSFYNNEISEKSEIFDDQFSVERPDGSNFTLKIRSTKLEDSAMYFCASRVTRGDNQPQHFGDGTRLSIL.

In this sample, this clone turned up once. The chain uses TRBV5-4 and TRBJ2-3; D remains unclear. The CDR3 sequence is 14 residues long. The V gene lost 2 bases and the J gene lost 3 bases, with 10 bases spanning the gap. From germline, CDR1 is SGHNT and CDR2 YYREEE (reference sequence). The CDR3: CASSFGFPTDTQYF. For the CDR3, the DNA is TGTGCCAGCAGCTTCGGGTTCCCGACAGATACGCAGTATTTT.

The V and J genes are TRBV28 and TRBJ2-7; D gene ambiguous. V lost 8 bases to trimming and J lost 1 base, with 12 bases between them. In germline, CDR1 is MDHEN, CDR2 SYDVKM. The length of the CDR3 is 13 residues. The CDR3 DNA is TGTGCCAGCTGTATCGCGGAATCCTACGAGCAGTACTTC. It is translated as CASCIAESYEQYF. The full variable domain, completed using reference TRBV28 and TRBJ2-7, is DVKVTQSSRYLVKRTGEKVFLECVQDMDHENMFWYRQDPGLGLRLIYFSYDVKMKEKGDIPEGYSVSREKKERFSLILESASTNQTSMYLCASCIAESYEQYFGPGTRLTVT.

The chain carries TRBV9 and TRBJ1-4; 8 bases align to TRBD1. Losses at the gene ends were 4 bases for V and 7 bases for J; bases not matched to a gene: 6. Germline V gene data show CDR1 as SGDLS and CDR2 as YYNGEE. The CDR3 has 14 amino acids. The CDR3 here is CASSPQGAVEKLFF. The CDR3 DNA reads as TGTGCCAGCAGCCCCCAGGGGGCCGTTGAAAAACTGTTTTTT.

The CDR3 DNA reads as TGTGCCAGCAGCTCTGGGGGCTTCTACGAGCAGTACTTC. It is translated as CASSSGGFYEQYF. The genes are TRBV27 and TRBJ2-7, with a weak D call TRBD1 (6 bases). With 6 bases removed from V and 3 bases from J, the gap between germline ends came to 12 bases. This CDR3 is built from 13 residues. CDR1 is MNHEY and CDR2 is SMNVEV in the germline V gene (reference sequence).

The genes are TRBV4-2 and TRBJ2-3; 9 bases are a match to TRBD2. J lost 6 bases, V lost 4 bases, and 14 bases had no gene match. The CDR3 has 17 amino acids. Germline V gene data show CDR1 as LGHNA and CDR2 as YNFKEQ. CDR3 DNA: TGTGCCAGCAGCCCGGCGGGCGGGAGGGCCGGATTGGATACGCAGTATTTT. Translated, it gives CASSPAGGRAGLDTQYF.

The chain employs TRBV27 and TRBJ2-6; D gene ambiguous. CDR3 length equals 15 residues. Trimming cost V 6 bases and J 2 bases, with 11 bases left between them. CDR1 is MNHEY and CDR2 is SMNVEV in the germline V gene (reference sequence). CDR3 protein: CASSFHSAGANVLTF. The CDR3 nucleotides read TGTGCCAGCAGCTTCCACAGTGCTGGGGCCAACGTCCTGACTTTC.

The V gene is TRBV27, the J gene TRBJ2-7; TRBD1 might be the D (6 bases). Germline V gene lookup returns CDR1 MNHEY and CDR2 SMNVEV (reference sequence). This CDR3 is 14 amino acids long. V dropped 5 bases and J dropped 4 bases, with 15 bases sitting between them. CDR3 region: CASSTTGKGYEQYF. Here the CDR3 DNA reads TGTGCCAGCAGTACTACAGGGAAGGGTTACGAGCAGTACTTC.

The rearrangement links TRBV7-8 to TRBJ2-3; 7 bases fit TRBD2. Germline loops: CDR1 SGHVS, CDR2 FQNEAQ. The CDR3 consists of 18 residues. Losses at the gene ends were 1 base for V and 5 bases for J; bases not matched to a gene: 15. CDR3 DNA: TGTGCCAGCAGCTTAGGTGGCCGGTGGGAGGGCCGTGGAGATACGCAGTATTTT. Its protein product is CASSLGGRWEGRGDTQYF.

CDR3 nucleotide sequence: TGTGCCAGCAGCGGGCAAGAAGCTTTCTTT. It is translated as CASSGQEAFF. V is TRBV7-9 and J is TRBJ1-1; no firm D call. Germline CDR1 reads SEHNR; CDR2 reads FQNEAQ (reference sequence). The V end lost 5 bases, the J end lost 8 bases, and 6 bases lay between the germline ends. The CDR3 extends over 10 amino acids.

This clone was picked up one time. The CDR3 coding sequence is TGTGCCAGCAGTCTTCCTGGGGGGGGGAACACTGAAGCTTTCTTT. It encodes CASSLPGGGNTEAFF. J is TRBJ1-1 and V is TRBV28, with a possible D match to TRBD1 (5 bases). CDR3 length: 15 amino acids. Trimming took off 5 bases at V and 1 base at J, with 14 bases between the two ends. Per the germline V gene, CDR1 is MDHEN and CDR2 is SYDVKM. Filled out from reference TRBV28 and TRBJ1-1, the complete variable domain reads DVKVTQSSRYLVKRTGEKVFLECVQDMDHENMFWYRQDPGLGLRLIYFSYDVKMKEKGDIPEGYSVSREKKERFSLILESASTNQTSMYLCASSLPGGGNTEAFFGQGTRLTVV.

The V call is TRBV15, the J call TRBJ1-5, with TRBD1 matching 9 bases. CDR1 is LNHNV, CDR2 YYDKDF, per germline (reference sequence). The CDR3 contains 16 residues. V lost 6 bases to trimming and J lost 2 bases; unmatched junction nucleotides: 8. CDR3 in DNA: TGTGCCACCAGTGGCACAGGGGGCCTTCGCAATCAGCCCCAGCATTTT. As protein: CATSGTGGLRNQPQHF.

This clone occurred once. This chain uses TRBV9 with TRBJ2-3, with 8 bases that match TRBD2. The V and J ends lost 3 bases and 4 bases, in that order; junction bases with no gene match: 7. The CDR3 runs to 15 residues. Germline values: CDR1 SGDLS, CDR2 YYNGEE. For the CDR3, the DNA is TGTGCCAGCAGCGCGATAGCGGGATTATCAGATACGCAGTATTTT. Translation: CASSAIAGLSDTQYF.

The count of this clone is one. This chain connects TRBV5-1 to TRBJ2-2, with D perhaps TRBD1 (5 bases). The CDR3 is 14 residues long. Germline V CDR1 and CDR2: SGHRS, YFSETQ. V lost 1 base to trimming and J lost 5 bases, with 9 bases between them. CDR3 nucleotide sequence: TGCGCCAGCAGCTTGCAGGGCGATACCGGGGAGCTGTTTTTT. Amino acid sequence: CASSLQGDTGELFF.

The gene calls are TRBV6-5 and TRBJ2-7; D perhaps matches TRBD2 (6 bases). The CDR3 covers 14 residues. Between the trimmed V and J ends, which lost 6 bases and 5 bases, there was a span of 17 bases. Germline values: CDR1 MNHEY, CDR2 SVGAGI. The CDR3 DNA is TGTGCCAGCAGCCGCGGGGCAGGGATAGACGAGCAGTACTTC. Amino acids: CASSRGAGIDEQYF.

The rearrangement uses TRBV29-1 and TRBJ1-1; D perhaps matches TRBD1 (6 bases). CDR1 and CDR2 (germline): SQVTM, ANQGSEA. CDR3 length: 13 amino acids. V was pared by 0 bases and J by 4 bases, with 9 bases between. For the CDR3, the DNA is TGCAGCGTTGAAGAGCTGGGGGCCACTGAAGCTTTCTTT. It is translated as CSVEELGATEAFF.

The chain is built from TRBV5-1 and TRBJ2-7, with D unresolved. Trimming pared 1 base from V and 5 bases from J, leaving 7 bases between. CDR3 length: 12 residues. CDR1 and CDR2 (germline): SGHRS, YFSETQ. The CDR3 reads CASSLSTDEQYF. The CDR3 nucleotides are TGCGCCAGCAGCTTGTCTACCGACGAGCAGTACTTC.

This chain connects TRBV6-1 to TRBJ1-5, with 8 bases aligning to TRBD1. The ends lost 3 bases at V and 7 bases at J; junction bases unmatched: 5. The V gene's germline CDR1 is MNHNS and CDR2 SASEGT. This CDR3 has 14 amino acids. CDR3 residues: CASSDRGPHQPQHF. The CDR3 nucleotides are TGTGCCAGCAGTGACAGGGGGCCCCACCAGCCCCAGCATTTT.

The CDR3 nucleotides are TGTGCCAGTAGTATCACGGGGAACACTGAAGCTTTCTTT. It specifies CASSITGNTEAFF. The V call is TRBV19, the J call TRBJ1-1, with D hard to call. This CDR3 has 13 residues. Trimming took 3 bases from V and 1 from J, leaving 6 bases between them. Germline V gene lookup returns CDR1 LNHDA and CDR2 SQIVND (reference sequence).

The J gene is TRBJ2-7, the V gene TRBV19, with TRBD1 identical over 12 bases. Germline assignment: CDR1 LNHDA and CDR2 SQIVND (reference sequence). The CDR3 covers 14 residues. V lost 5 bases and J lost 3; bases outside the gene matches: 2. The CDR3 nucleotides are TGTGCCAGTAGTGGGACAGGGGGCATCTACGAGCAGTACTTC. Protein: CASSGTGGIYEQYF.

The V gene is TRBV19, the J gene TRBJ2-1, with a weak D call TRBD1 (6 bases). CDR3 size: 13 residues. Per germline, CDR1 LNHDA and CDR2 SQIVND (reference sequence). Trimming took 3 bases from V and 8 from J, leaving 11 bases between them. The CDR3 sequence: CASSIRGVDEQFF. The CDR3 DNA reads TGTGCCAGTAGTATCAGGGGCGTCGATGAGCAGTTCTTC.

The chain couples TRBV2 to TRBJ2-3; D unclear. CDR1 and CDR2 from the germline V gene are SNHLY and FYNNEI. The CDR3 consists of 12 residues. V was trimmed by 3 bases and J by 4 bases, leaving 5 bases between them. CDR3 in amino acids: CASSEPADTQYF. In nucleotides, the CDR3 is TGTGCCAGCAGTGAGCCGGCAGATACGCAGTATTTT.